Presented here are 26 T cell receptor beta chains from one specimen sequenced in a study of blood T cells in healthy people across ages. The use of a sample-barcoded 5' primer and a J-beta primer mix characterized a second PCR of roughly 7 to 12 cycles. TCRdb processed the 5' RACE reads anew with MiXCR; each CDR3 protein has one entry. The sample yields some 1.4 million distinct CDR3 sequences, about 43% seen once. Sequencing was done on a sample of blood. The receptors here all came from a woman aged 18-35 years in good health.

The V and J genes are TRBV20-1 and TRBJ2-1; 12 nucleotides agree with TRBD2. The CDR3 is 19 residues long. In germline, CDR1 is DFQATT, CDR2 SNEGSKA (reference sequence). Trimming at V came to 5 bases and at J to 0 bases, leaving 14 bases not matched to a gene. CDR3 protein: CSALTLAGGPKFSYNEQFF. CDR3 sequence (DNA): TGCAGTGCTCTGACCCTAGCGGGGGGGCCGAAGTTCTCCTACAATGAGCAGTTCTTC.

The V and J genes are TRBV6-1 and TRBJ2-1; 10 positions match TRBD2. Matching the DNA end better, TRBJ2-7 makes the J call doubtful. This CDR3 contains 17 residues. Germline V gives CDR1 MNHNS, CDR2 SASEGT. The DNA of the CDR3 is TGTGCCAGCAGTCTGTGGGCTAGCGGGAGCTCGTCGAATGAGCAGTACTTC. It encodes CASSLWASGSSSNEQYF.

This clonotype was detected only a few times. The genes are TRBV6-2 or TRBV6-3 and TRBJ2-1, with 11 bases aligning to TRBD2. There are 15 residues in the CDR3. Germline CDR1 MNHEY, CDR2 SVGEGT. V shed 4 bases, J shed 8 bases, and the junction held 7 bases outside the gene matches. CDR3 coding DNA: TGTGCCAGCAGTTTCCTTAGCGGGAGGGCCGATGAGCAGTTCTTC. Its protein product is CASSFLSGRADEQFF.

This clonotype was observed a handful of times. The rearrangement uses TRBV6-5 and TRBJ1-5, with D maybe TRBD1 (5 bases). This CDR3 spans 15 amino acids. V gave up 8 bases and J gave up 3 bases, with 17 bases separating them. Germline V gives CDR1 MNHEY, CDR2 SVGAGI. The CDR3 reads CASGYDSNLNQPQHF. The CDR3 DNA sequence: TGTGCCAGCGGGTACGACAGTAACCTCAATCAGCCCCAGCATTTT.

This chain links TRBV20-1 with TRBJ2-5, with 9 bases matching TRBD2. After removal of 3 bases from V and 12 bases from J, the junction contained 14 bases not matched to a gene. This CDR3 is built from 14 residues. Per germline, CDR1 DFQATT and CDR2 SNEGSKA (reference sequence). The CDR3 reads CSASEMVAGAVEYF. DNA for the CDR3: TGCAGTGCTAGTGAGATGGTAGCGGGAGCCGTGGAGTACTTC.

This clonotype was seen more than once but under ten times. The V gene is TRBV5-1, the J gene TRBJ2-5; weak D call: TRBD1 (6 bases). Germline V gives CDR1 SGHRS, CDR2 YFSETQ. The V and J ends lost 0 bases and 11 bases respectively, with 14 bases between them. The CDR3 has 13 residues. CDR3 in amino acids: CASSLDRQDRQYF. The DNA of the CDR3 is TGCGCCAGCAGCTTGGATCGACAGGATCGGCAGTACTTC.

This clonotype appeared a single time. The chain is built from TRBV3-1 and TRBJ1-1; D uncertain. Germline loops: CDR1 LGHDT, CDR2 YNNKEL (reference sequence). CDR3 length equals 12 residues. The V gene lost 5 bases and the J gene lost 8 bases, with 12 bases spanning the gap. The CDR3 spells CASSYGGVEAFF. CDR3 DNA: TGTGCCAGCAGCTACGGCGGGGTAGAAGCTTTCTTT. The full variable domain, with the rest looked up from reference TRBV3-1 and TRBJ1-1, is DTAVSQTPKYLVTQMGNDKSIKCEQNLGHDTMYWYKQDSKKFLKIMFSYNNKELIINETVPNRFSPKSPDKAHLNLHINSLELGDSAVYFCASSYGGVEAFFGQGTRLTVV.

The V call is TRBV2, the J call TRBJ2-5; no clear D gene. CDR1 is SNHLY, CDR2 FYNNEI, per germline. The CDR3 length is 13 residues. Trimming removed 6 bases from V and 2 bases from J, with 10 bases in between. CDR3 coding DNA: TGTGCCAGCAGGGCTTACACACAAGAGACCCAGTACTTC. Amino acid sequence: CASRAYTQETQYF.

This clonotype showed up just a few times. This sequence joins TRBV12-3 or TRBV12-4 and TRBJ2-3, with a possible D match to TRBD2 (6 bases). Trimming removed 6 bases at V and 5 bases at J, with 15 bases between. CDR3 size: 14 residues. The CDR3 here is CASSPPGLQDTQYF. The CDR3 DNA reads TGTGCCAGCAGCCCGCCGGGACTTCAAGATACGCAGTATTTT.

This clonotype was seen a few times. V usage is TRBV27 and J usage is TRBJ2-1, with 9 bases identical to TRBD1. Germline V gives CDR1 MNHEY, CDR2 SMNVEV (reference sequence). This CDR3 is 16 amino acids long. V lost 1 base and J lost 3; bases outside the gene matches: 4. The CDR3 bases are TGTGCCAGCAGTTTATTCTGGACAGGGGACTACAATGAGCAGTTCTTC. Translation: CASSLFWTGDYNEQFF.

The genes are TRBV19 and TRBJ2-1; 12 nucleotides match TRBD2. The V segment lost 6 bases and the J segment 9 bases; nucleotides outside the gene matches: 18. The CDR3 spans 18 residues. The germline gives CDR1 LNHDA, CDR2 SQIVND (reference sequence). CDR3 coding DNA: TGTGCCAGTAGACCCATCGCCGGGCTAGCGGGGGGGCTTCGTGAGCAGTTCTTC. Translating it yields CASRPIAGLAGGLREQFF. Combining the CDR3 with reference TRBV19 and TRBJ2-1 gives the whole variable domain DGGITQSPKYLFRKEGQNVTLSCEQNLNHDAMYWYRQDPGQGLRLIYYSQIVNDFQKGDIAEGYSVSREKKESFPLTVTSAQKNPTAFYLCASRPIAGLAGGLREQFFGPGTRLTVL.

The chain links TRBV7-8 to TRBJ1-6; 7 bases line up with TRBD1. Germline V gene lookup returns CDR1 SGHVS and CDR2 FQNEAQ. J was trimmed by 3 bases and V by 5 bases; bases with no gene match: 4. The length of the CDR3 is 15 residues. CDR3 region: CASSIGQVYNSPLHF. The CDR3 nucleotides read TGTGCCAGCAGCATAGGACAGGTCTATAATTCACCCCTCCACTTT.

Comments on this clonotype: A much bigger clone sits one base away, suggesting this may be a read error. The chain combines TRBV12-3 or TRBV12-4 with TRBJ2-5, with D perhaps TRBD2 (6 bases). CDR3 length: 11 residues. CDR3 region: CANSWGDEQYF. The CDR3 bases are TGTGCCAACAGTTGGGGGGATGAGCAGTACTTC.

This clonotype was recorded a few times. The V and J genes are TRBV20-1 and TRBJ2-5, with D possibly being TRBD1 or TRBD2 (7 bases each). The CDR3 has 14 amino acids. V dropped 3 bases and J dropped 5 bases, with 16 bases sitting between them. CDR1 DFQATT and CDR2 SNEGSKA come from the germline V gene (reference sequence). This chain's CDR3 is CSARRGGTDETQYF. In nucleotides, the CDR3 is TGCAGTGCTAGGAGGGGGGGGACAGACGAGACCCAGTACTTC.

There are a few counts of this clonotype. This chain joins TRBV3-1 and TRBJ2-7; D is ambiguous. The V end lost 2 bases, the J end lost 4 bases, and 6 bases lay between the germline ends. Germline V lookup: CDR1 LGHDT, CDR2 YNNKEL (reference sequence). The CDR3 runs 12 residues. The CDR3 DNA is TGTGCCAGCAGCCAACGAAGATACGAGCAGTACTTC. Residues: CASSQRRYEQYF.

This clonotype was found a few times. CDR3: CASSPSGGAFTGELFF. DNA for the CDR3: TGTGCCAGCAGCCCGAGCGGGGGGGCCTTTACCGGGGAGCTGTTTTTT. The chain recombines TRBV4-2 with TRBJ2-2, with 10 positions matching TRBD2. Germline trimming cut 4 bases from V and 5 bases from J; bases unmatched to any gene: 7. The length of the CDR3 is 16 residues. CDR1 and CDR2 (germline): LGHNA, YNFKEQ.

This rearrangement joins TRBV4-1 to TRBJ2-1; perhaps TRBD1 as D (6 bases). The CDR3 spans 16 residues. The germline V and J ends were trimmed by 1 base and 4 bases, with 14 bases remaining between them. Germline loops: CDR1 MGHRA, CDR2 YSYEKL. DNA of the CDR3: TGCGCCAGCAGCCAAGGCAGGGGAGTGAGGTACAATGAGCAGTTCTTC. It yields the protein CASSQGRGVRYNEQFF.

The V call is TRBV20-1, the J call TRBJ2-3, with no clear D. Germline V gene lookup returns CDR1 DFQATT and CDR2 SNEGSKA (reference sequence). The CDR3 contains 15 residues. V was pared by 1 base and J by 0 bases, with 11 bases between. DNA for the CDR3: TGCAGTGCTAGAGCCCATGGCTCTAGCACAGATACGCAGTATTTT. This gives the protein CSARAHGSSTDTQYF.

This chain connects TRBV6-6 to TRBJ2-3; D possibly corresponds to TRBD2 (5 bases). This CDR3 has 15 amino acids. Trimming took off 4 bases at V and 0 bases at J, with 11 bases between the two ends. Germline CDR1 is MNHNY and CDR2 is SVGAGI (reference sequence). The DNA of the CDR3 is TGTGCCAGCAGTTTAGCGAGACTGAGCACAGATACGCAGTATTTT. Protein: CASSLARLSTDTQYF.

This chain uses TRBV15 with TRBJ1-4; D gene ambiguous. Germline assignment: CDR1 LNHNV and CDR2 YYDKDF (reference sequence). The CDR3 consists of 14 residues. The V gene lost 3 bases and the J gene lost 0 bases, with 5 bases spanning the gap. CDR3 amino acids: CATSSQTTNEKLFF. The DNA of the CDR3 is TGTGCCACCAGCAGCCAAACAACTAATGAAAAACTGTTTTTT.

The CDR3 loop is CASVMGTGMRETQYF. The CDR3 DNA reads TGTGCCAGCGTGATGGGGACAGGGATGAGAGAGACCCAGTACTTC. The chain carries TRBV2 and TRBJ2-5; 9 bases align to TRBD1. The V segment lost 8 bases and the J segment 4 bases; nucleotides outside the gene matches: 11. Germline values: CDR1 SNHLY, CDR2 FYNNEI. The CDR3 is made up of 15 amino acids.

This chain uses TRBV12-3 or TRBV12-4 with TRBJ2-3; the match to TRBD2 covers 11 bases. With V trimmed by 4 bases and J by 6 bases, 9 bases remained unmatched. The CDR3 has 16 residues. Here the CDR3 reads CASSSPHSGGADTQYF. CDR3 sequence (DNA): TGTGCCAGCAGTTCCCCTCATAGCGGGGGGGCGGATACGCAGTATTTT.

The chain has TRBV10-3 and TRBJ2-7, with 9 bases fitting TRBD1. Germline-derived CDR1 and CDR2 are ENHRY and SYGVKD. This CDR3 spans 14 amino acids. The trim removed 3 bases at V and 6 bases at J, leaving 6 bases unmatched. The CDR3 coding sequence is TGTGCCATCAGTGAAACAGGGGGCGCGGGCGAGCAGTACTTC. It codes for CAISETGGAGEQYF.

This clonotype was detected a few times. The chain uses TRBV4-2 and TRBJ2-6; 8 bases match TRBD1. The CDR3 consists of 16 residues. The J segment lost 2 bases and the V segment lost 3 bases, leaving 3 bases of the junction unmatched. CDR1 and CDR2 from the germline V gene are LGHNA and YNFKEQ. CDR3 nucleotide sequence: TGTGCCAGCAGCCAGGTACAGGGGGCTGGGGCCAACGTCCTGACTTTC. It codes for CASSQVQGAGANVLTF.

This clonotype was counted only a few times. The rearrangement joins TRBV12-3 or TRBV12-4 to TRBJ1-2; no reliable D call. The V and J ends lost 2 bases and 4 bases respectively, with 14 bases between them. The CDR3 runs to 15 residues. The CDR3 nucleotides are TGTGCCAGCAGTTTAACGGAAGGCCTGTTCTATGGCTACACCTTC. Protein product: CASSLTEGLFYGYTF.

This clonotype was counted a single time. The chain combines TRBV7-9 with TRBJ2-4, with a tentative D call TRBD2 (5 bases). The J call may be wrong; the DNA end is better matched by TRBJ2-7. Germline loops: CDR1 SEHNR, CDR2 FQNEAQ (reference sequence). The CDR3 is 13 residues long. CDR3 sequence reads: CASSVGSGDEQYF. DNA for the CDR3: TGTGCCAGCAGCGTAGGGTCCGGGGACGAGCAGTACTTC.